This TCR beta chain originates from a study of molecular identifiers for immune sequencing clone quantification. Trimming shortened V by 4 bases and J by 0 bases, and 12 bases separated the two germline ends. CDR1 is MGHRA and CDR2 is YSYEKL in the germline V gene. This CDR3 contains 15 residues. This clonotype has only a few counts. Previously described methods and listed TCR primers produced bulk TCR libraries. TCRdb ran MiXCR on the PCR reads and lists one entry per CDR3 protein. The table lists some 580,000 distinct CDR3 sequences, about 25% of them singletons, with 0.7% to 0.95% in the top ten. Input material: naive CD8+ T cells from blood, with Jurkat cell RNA spiked in. Subset meaning: FACS-sorted CD8+CD4-CCR7+CD45RA+ naive T cells. V usage is TRBV4-1 and J usage is TRBJ1-1; D is unclear. The receptor comes from a human donor in good health. Some libraries in this study had Jurkat cell RNA spiked in. The CDR3 spells CASSLEGPMNTEAFF. The DNA for the CDR3 is TGCGCCAGCAGCCTTGAGGGCCCTATGAACACTGAAGCTTTCTTT.